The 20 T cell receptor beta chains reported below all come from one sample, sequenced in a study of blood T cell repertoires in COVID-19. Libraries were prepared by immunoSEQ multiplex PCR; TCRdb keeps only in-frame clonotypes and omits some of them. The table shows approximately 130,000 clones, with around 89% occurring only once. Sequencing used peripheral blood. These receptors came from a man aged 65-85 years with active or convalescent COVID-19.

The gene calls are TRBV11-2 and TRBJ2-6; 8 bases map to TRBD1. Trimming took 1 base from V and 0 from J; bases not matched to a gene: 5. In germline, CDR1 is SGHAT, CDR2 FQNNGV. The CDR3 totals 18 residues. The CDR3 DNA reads TGTGCCAGCAGCTTAGTAGGGACAGGAGTCTCTGGGGCCAACGTCCTGACTTTC. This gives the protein CASSLVGTGVSGANVLTF.

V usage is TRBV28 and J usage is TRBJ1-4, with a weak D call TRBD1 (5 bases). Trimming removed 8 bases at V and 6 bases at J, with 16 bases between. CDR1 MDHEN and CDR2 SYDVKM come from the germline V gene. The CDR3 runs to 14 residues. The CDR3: CASATRGPYEKLFF. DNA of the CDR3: TGTGCCAGCGCTACGCGGGGCCCCTATGAAAAACTGTTTTTT.

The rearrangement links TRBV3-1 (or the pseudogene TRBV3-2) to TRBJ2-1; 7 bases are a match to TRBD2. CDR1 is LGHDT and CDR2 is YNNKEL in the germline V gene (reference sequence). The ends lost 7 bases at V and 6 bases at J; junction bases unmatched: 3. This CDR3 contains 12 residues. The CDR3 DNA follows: TGTGCCAGCACATCTAGCGGCAATGAGCAGTTCTTC. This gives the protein CASTSSGNEQFF.

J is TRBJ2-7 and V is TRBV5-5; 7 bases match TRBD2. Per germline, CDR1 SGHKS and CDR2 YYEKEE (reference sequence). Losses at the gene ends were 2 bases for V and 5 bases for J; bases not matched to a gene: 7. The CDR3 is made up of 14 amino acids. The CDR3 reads CASSFGGDANEQYF. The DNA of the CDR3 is TGTGCCAGCAGCTTTGGGGGGGATGCAAACGAGCAGTACTTC.

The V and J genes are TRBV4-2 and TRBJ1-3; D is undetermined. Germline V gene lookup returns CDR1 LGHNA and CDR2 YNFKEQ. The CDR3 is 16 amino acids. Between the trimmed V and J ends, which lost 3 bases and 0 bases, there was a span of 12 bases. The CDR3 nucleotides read TGTGCCAGCAGCCAGGATCAGGTGGGCTCTGGAAACACCATATATTTT. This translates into CASSQDQVGSGNTIYF.

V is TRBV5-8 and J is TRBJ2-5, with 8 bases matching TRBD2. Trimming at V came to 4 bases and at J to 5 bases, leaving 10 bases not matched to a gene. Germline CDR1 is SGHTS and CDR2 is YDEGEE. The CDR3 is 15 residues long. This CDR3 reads CASSAGLTGGETQYF. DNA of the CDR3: TGTGCCAGCAGCGCGGGGCTGACGGGGGGGGAGACCCAGTACTTC.

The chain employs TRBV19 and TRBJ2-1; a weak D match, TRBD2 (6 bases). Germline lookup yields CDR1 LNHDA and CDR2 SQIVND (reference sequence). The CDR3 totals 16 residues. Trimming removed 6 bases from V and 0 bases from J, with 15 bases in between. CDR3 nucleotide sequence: TGTGCCAGTAGCCGCCGGGACTCCTTCTCCTACAATGAGCAGTTCTTC. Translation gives CASSRRDSFSYNEQFF.

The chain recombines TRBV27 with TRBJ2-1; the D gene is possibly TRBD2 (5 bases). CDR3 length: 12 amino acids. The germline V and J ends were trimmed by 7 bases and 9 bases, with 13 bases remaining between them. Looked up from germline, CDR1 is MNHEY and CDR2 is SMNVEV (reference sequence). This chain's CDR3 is CASTTTGSEQFF. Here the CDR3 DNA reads TGTGCCAGCACCACGACGGGAAGTGAGCAGTTCTTC.

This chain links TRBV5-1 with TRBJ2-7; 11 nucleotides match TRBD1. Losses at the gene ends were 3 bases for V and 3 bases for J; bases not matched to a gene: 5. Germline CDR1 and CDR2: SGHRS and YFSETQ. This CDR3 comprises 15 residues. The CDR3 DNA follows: TGCGCCAGCAGCTCCCGGGACAGGGGGGTCTACGAGCAGTACTTC. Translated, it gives CASSSRDRGVYEQYF.

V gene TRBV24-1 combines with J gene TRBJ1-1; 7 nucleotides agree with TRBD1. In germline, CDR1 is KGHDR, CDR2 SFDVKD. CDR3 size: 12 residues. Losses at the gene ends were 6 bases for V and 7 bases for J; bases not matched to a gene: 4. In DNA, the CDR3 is TGTGCCACCAGTCGGACAGGTGATGAAGCTTTCTTT. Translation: CATSRTGDEAFF.

In nucleotides, the CDR3 is TGTGCCAGCAGACACCGGGACAGGGGGGCCTACTACAATGAGCAGTTCTTC. As protein: CASRHRDRGAYYNEQFF. This chain joins TRBV6-4 and TRBJ2-1, with 11 positions matching TRBD1. In germline, CDR1 is MRHNA, CDR2 SNTAGT. The CDR3 contains 17 residues. Trimming took 6 bases from V and 3 from J; bases not matched to a gene: 10.

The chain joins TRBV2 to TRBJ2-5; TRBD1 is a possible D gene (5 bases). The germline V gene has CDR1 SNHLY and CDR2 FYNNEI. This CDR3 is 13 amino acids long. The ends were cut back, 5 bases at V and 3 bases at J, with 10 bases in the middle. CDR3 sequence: CASSPDTEETQYF. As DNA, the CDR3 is TGTGCCAGCAGTCCGGACACCGAAGAGACCCAGTACTTC.

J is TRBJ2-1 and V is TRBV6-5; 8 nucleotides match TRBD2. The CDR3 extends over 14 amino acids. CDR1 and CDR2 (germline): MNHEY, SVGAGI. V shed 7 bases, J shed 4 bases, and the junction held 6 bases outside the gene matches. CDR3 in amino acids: CASTGGAGYNEQFF. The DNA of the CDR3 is TGTGCCAGCACGGGGGGGGCTGGGTACAATGAGCAGTTCTTC.

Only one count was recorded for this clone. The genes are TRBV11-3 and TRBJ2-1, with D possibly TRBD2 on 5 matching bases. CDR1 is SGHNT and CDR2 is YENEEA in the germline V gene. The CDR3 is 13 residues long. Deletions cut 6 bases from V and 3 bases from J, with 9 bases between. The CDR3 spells CASSRGGYNEQFF. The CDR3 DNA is TGTGCCAGCAGTCGGGGTGGCTACAATGAGCAGTTCTTC.

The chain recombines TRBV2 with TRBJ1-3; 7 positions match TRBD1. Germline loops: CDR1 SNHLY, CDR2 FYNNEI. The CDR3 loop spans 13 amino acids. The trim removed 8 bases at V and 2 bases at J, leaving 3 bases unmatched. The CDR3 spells CASGRGPGNTIYF. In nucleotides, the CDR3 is TGTGCCAGCGGTAGGGGGCCTGGAAACACCATATATTTT.

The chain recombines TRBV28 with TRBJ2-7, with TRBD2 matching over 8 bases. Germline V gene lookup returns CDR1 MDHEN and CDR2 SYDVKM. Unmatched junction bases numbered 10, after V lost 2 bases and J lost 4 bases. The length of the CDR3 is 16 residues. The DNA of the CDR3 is TGTGCCAGCAGTTTAAAGGTTAAGCGGGAGAAATACGAGCAGTACTTC. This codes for CASSLKVKREKYEQYF. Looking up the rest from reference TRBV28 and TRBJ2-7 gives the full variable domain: DVKVTQSSRYLVKRTGEKVFLECVQDMDHENMFWYRQDPGLGLRLIYFSYDVKMKEKGDIPEGYSVSREKKERFSLILESASTNQTSMYLCASSLKVKREKYEQYFGPGTRLTVT.

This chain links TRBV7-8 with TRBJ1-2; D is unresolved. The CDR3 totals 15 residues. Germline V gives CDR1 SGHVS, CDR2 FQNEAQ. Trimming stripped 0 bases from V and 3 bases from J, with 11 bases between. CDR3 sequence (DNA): TGTGCCAGCAGCTTAGCGCTCGGGTTCGACTATGGCTACACCTTC. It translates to CASSLALGFDYGYTF.

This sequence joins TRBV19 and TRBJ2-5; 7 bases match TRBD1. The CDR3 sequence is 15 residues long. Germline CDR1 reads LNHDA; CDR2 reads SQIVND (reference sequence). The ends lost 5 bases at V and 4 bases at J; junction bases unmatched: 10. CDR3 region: CASSELTGVGETQYF. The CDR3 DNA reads TGTGCCAGTAGTGAGTTAACAGGGGTAGGAGAGACCCAGTACTTC.

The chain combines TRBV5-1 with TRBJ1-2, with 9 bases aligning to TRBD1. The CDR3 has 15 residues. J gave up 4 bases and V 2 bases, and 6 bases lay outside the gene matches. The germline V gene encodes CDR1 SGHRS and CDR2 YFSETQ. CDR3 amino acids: CASSLQGARSYGYTF. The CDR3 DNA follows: TGCGCCAGCAGCTTACAGGGGGCGCGAAGCTATGGCTACACCTTC.

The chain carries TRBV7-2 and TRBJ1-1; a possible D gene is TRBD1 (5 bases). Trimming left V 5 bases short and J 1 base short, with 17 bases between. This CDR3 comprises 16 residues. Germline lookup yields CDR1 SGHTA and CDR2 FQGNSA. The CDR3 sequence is CASSQSRQLGNTEAFF. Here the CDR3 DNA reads TGTGCCAGCAGCCAATCCAGACAGCTTGGGAACACTGAAGCTTTCTTT.